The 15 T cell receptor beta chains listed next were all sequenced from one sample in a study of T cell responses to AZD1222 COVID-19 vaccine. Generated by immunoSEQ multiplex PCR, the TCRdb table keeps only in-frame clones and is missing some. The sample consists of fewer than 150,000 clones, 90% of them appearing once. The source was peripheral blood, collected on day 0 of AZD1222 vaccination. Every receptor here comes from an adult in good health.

CDR3 protein: CASSSRTGSYEQYF. The CDR3 region has the DNA TGTGCCAGCAGCTCTCGGACAGGTTCCTACGAGCAGTACTTC. The V gene is TRBV7-6, the J gene TRBJ2-7; 7 bases agree with TRBD1. This CDR3 has 14 amino acids. Germline V gene data show CDR1 as SGHVS and CDR2 as FNYEAQ. J gave up 1 base and V 4 bases, and 4 bases lay outside the gene matches.

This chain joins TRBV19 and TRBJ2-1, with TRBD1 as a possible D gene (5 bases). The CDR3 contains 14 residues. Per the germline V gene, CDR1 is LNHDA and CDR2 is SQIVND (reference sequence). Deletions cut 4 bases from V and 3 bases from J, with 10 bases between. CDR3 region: CASSKRGGYNEQFF. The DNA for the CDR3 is TGTGCCAGTAGTAAAAGGGGCGGCTACAATGAGCAGTTCTTC.

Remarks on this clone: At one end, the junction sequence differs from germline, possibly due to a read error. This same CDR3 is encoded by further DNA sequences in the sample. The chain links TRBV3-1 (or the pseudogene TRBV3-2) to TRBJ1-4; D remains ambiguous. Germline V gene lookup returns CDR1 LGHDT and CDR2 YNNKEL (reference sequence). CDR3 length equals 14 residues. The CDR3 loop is CASSRDSRPRKLFF. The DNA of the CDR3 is TGTGCCAGTAGCCGAGATAGCCGGCCGCGAAAACTGTTTTTT.

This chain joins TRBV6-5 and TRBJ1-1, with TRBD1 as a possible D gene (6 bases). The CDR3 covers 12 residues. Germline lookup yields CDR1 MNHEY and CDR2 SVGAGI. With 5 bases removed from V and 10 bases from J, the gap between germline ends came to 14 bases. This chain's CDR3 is CASSPPEGGAFF. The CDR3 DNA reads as TGTGCCAGCAGTCCACCGGAGGGGGGAGCTTTCTTT.

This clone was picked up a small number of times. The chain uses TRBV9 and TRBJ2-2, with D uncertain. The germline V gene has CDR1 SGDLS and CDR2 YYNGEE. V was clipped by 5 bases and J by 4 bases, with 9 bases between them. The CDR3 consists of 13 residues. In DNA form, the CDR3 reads TGTGCCAGCAGGAGATTTGCCACCGGGGAGCTGTTTTTT. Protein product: CASRRFATGELFF.

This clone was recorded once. This CDR3 reads CAWWGGQSNQPQHF. DNA for the CDR3: TGTGCCTGGTGGGGGGGACAGTCGAATCAGCCCCAGCATTTT. The chain employs TRBV30 and TRBJ1-5, with 7 bases matching TRBD1. Germline V gene lookup returns CDR1 GTSNPN and CDR2 SVGIG (reference sequence). The length of the CDR3 is 14 residues. V lost 5 bases and J lost 4; bases outside the gene matches: 8.

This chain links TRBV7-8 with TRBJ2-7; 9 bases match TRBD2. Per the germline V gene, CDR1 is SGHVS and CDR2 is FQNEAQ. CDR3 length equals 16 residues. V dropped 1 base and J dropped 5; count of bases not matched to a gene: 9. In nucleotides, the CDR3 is TGTGCCAGCAGCTTAGGGGAGGCGCGCGGGAGGGACGAGCAGTACTTC. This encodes CASSLGEARGRDEQYF.

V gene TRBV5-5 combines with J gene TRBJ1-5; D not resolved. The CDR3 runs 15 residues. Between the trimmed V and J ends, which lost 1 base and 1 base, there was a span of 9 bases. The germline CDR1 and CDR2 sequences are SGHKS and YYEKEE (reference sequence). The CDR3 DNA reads TGTGCCAGCAGCTTGACTTTGTTGAGCAATCAGCCCCAGCATTTT. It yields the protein CASSLTLLSNQPQHF.

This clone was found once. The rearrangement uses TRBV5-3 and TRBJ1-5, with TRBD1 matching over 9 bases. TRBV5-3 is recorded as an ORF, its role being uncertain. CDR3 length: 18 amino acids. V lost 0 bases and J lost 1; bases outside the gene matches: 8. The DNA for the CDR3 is TGTGCCAGAAGCTTGGGGACAGGGGACAATAGGAGCAATCAGCCCCAGCATTTT. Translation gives CARSLGTGDNRSNQPQHF.

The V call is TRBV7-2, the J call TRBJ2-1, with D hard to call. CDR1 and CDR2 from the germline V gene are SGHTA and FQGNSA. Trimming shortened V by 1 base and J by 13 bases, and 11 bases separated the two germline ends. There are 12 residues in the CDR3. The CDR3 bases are TGTGCCAGCAGCTTAGGGCAGCCTCGTCAGTTCTTC. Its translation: CASSLGQPRQFF.

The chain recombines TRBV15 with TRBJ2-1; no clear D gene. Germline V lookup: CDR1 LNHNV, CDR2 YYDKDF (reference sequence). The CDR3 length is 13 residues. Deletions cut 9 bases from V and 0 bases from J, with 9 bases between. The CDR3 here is CATGGVSYNEQFF. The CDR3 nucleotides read TGTGCCACGGGTGGGGTCTCCTACAATGAGCAGTTCTTC.

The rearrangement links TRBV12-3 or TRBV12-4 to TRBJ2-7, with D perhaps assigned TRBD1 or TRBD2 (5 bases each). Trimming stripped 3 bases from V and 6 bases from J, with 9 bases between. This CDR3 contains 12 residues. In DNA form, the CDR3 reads TGTGCCAGCAGTTTGAGGGGAATCGAGCAGTACTTC. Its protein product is CASSLRGIEQYF.

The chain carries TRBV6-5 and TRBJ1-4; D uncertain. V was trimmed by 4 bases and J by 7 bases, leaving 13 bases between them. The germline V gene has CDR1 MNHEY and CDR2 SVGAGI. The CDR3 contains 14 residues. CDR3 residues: CASSWGGSTEKLFF. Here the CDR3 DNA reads TGTGCCAGCAGTTGGGGAGGATCGACTGAAAAACTGTTTTTT.

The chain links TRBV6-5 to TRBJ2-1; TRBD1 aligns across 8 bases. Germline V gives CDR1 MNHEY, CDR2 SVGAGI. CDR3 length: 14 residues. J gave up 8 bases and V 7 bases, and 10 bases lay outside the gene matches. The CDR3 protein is CASTRQGRTDEQFF. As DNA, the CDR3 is TGTGCCAGCACCCGACAGGGGCGTACGGATGAGCAGTTCTTC.

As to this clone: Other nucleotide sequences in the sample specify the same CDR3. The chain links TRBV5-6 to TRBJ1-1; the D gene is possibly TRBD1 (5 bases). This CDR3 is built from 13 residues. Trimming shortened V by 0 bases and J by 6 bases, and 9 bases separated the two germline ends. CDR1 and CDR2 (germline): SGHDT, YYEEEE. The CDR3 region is CASSLVGDAEAFF. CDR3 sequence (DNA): TGTGCCAGCAGCTTGGTGGGGGATGCTGAAGCTTTCTTT.